This is a list of T cell receptor beta chains from one sample in a study of memory CD8 T cells in hepatitis C reinfection. Method: immunoSEQ multiplex PCR; TCRdb's copy keeps in-frame clones and lacks some. The table has approximately 52,000 clones, roughly nine tenths seen once. The source material was naive CD8+ T cells sorted from blood. The receptors originated from a man aged 18 to 29 with hepatitis C virus infection. CDR3s leave out the opening cysteine and the closing phenylalanine or tryptophan. D genes are given only for firm matches.

v_call	d_call	cdr3_aa
TRBV10-2	NA	ASSENRGLREQF
TRBV9	TRBD2	ASSSIAGGITDTQY
TRBV11-2	TRBD2	ASSQEASGSEEQY
TRBV27	NA	ASPRTPAYEQY
TRBV9	TRBD1	ASSPGQGVNNEQF
TRBV11-2	TRBD1	ASSVGTGHYEQY
TRBV27	NA	ASSLTSTDTQY
TRBV6-1	NA	ASSLGQSQPQH
TRBV19	TRBD2	ASSRGLAGDDEQY
TRBV28	NA	AAGHLSGYGYT
TRBV6-1	NA	ASSEGRYEQY
TRBV28	NA	ASSQSPFGIGNSPLH
TRBV5-1	NA	ASSLVPGSFDGYT
TRBV7-6	TRBD1	ASSPLDRGSNTGELF
TRBV5-5	TRBD1	ASRPTGTGGWNEQY
TRBV27	NA	ASNLRLADPYEQY
TRBV29-1	NA	SVEPPTDYNEQF
TRBV27	NA	ASSSGTSNSPLH
TRBV11-2	TRBD2	ASSLEGSGALPDTQY
TRBV5-1	NA	ASSLDGGGGNTIY
TRBV4-1	TRBD2	ASSQLALSGSYEQY
TRBV28	TRBD2	ASSLGLAGLYTGELF
TRBV11-2	NA	ASSLPAGPGEQY
TRBV4-1	NA	ASSQPEGGVTDTQY
TRBV28	NA	ASSLQQGVVSPLH
TRBV4-1	TRBD2	ASSLAGVDEQF
TRBV2	NA	ASSQGGGVGWTQY
TRBV28	NA	ASSFSPGLLPNTGELF
TRBV6-1	TRBD2	ASSSLAGGYNEQF
TRBV6-6	NA	ASSYSAITETQY
TRBV19	TRBD1	ASSSQGRAGELF
TRBV4-3	TRBD1	ASSLGQGKGDTEAF
TRBV2	NA	ASSREIYNEQF
TRBV5-4	TRBD2	ASSTTGGAGETQY
TRBV6-1	TRBD2	ASRELGLGYNEQF
TRBV4-3	TRBD2	ASSQLGGGINEQF
TRBV4-1	NA	ASSQSAKQNEQL
TRBV29-1	TRBD1	SVQEVGQSNNEQF
TRBV5-4	NA	ASSSSYEQY
TRBV6-7	NA	ASSYRQRDAGIWEYNSGNTIY
TRBV4-1	NA	ASSQEANSNQPQH
TRBV6-6	NA	ASSYVTGTNQPQH
TRBV6-1	TRBD1	ASSAGGQEQY
TRBV15	TRBD2	ATSRDSGLENLLQETQY
TRBV19	NA	ASSIRDKTYEQY
TRBV5-4	NA	ASPTEYGYT
TRBV7-2	TRBD2	ASSLGGVAGTETQY
TRBV5-6	TRBD2	ASSLAGTRNEQF
TRBV19	TRBD1	ASSIDGDRGPVGTEAF
TRBV29-1	TRBD2	SVMGLVDEQF
TRBV6-1	TRBD2	ASSDLGGRSSYEQY
TRBV11-3	NA	ASSPPSATDTQY
TRBV5-1	TRBD2	ASTSSGRSDEQF
TRBV9	TRBD1	ASSSGTGGPDEQY
TRBV10-2	NA	ASTRGNEQF
TRBV4-3	NA	ASSQDAESSYNEQF
TRBV19	TRBD2	ASSISGSAYEQY
TRBV28	NA	ASSRVGSSSYNEQF